Following are 10 T cell receptor beta chains from one sample sequenced in a study of blood T cell repertoires in COVID-19. Here immunoSEQ multiplex PCR was the method, and the copy in TCRdb shows in-frame clones only, minus some. In the table there are more than 200,000 clones, 88% of which are singletons. The source material was peripheral blood. All receptors derive from a man between 65 and 85 years old with acute or convalescent COVID-19.

The CDR3 region is CASSYNPLNTEAFF. As DNA, the CDR3 is TGTGCCAGCAGTTACAATCCGTTGAACACTGAAGCTTTCTTT. This chain links TRBV6-5 with TRBJ1-1; D is uncertain. V lost 2 bases, J lost 0 bases, and 7 bases lay in between. Germline V lookup: CDR1 MNHEY, CDR2 SVGAGI. This CDR3 contains 14 residues.

The gene calls are TRBV6-1 and TRBJ2-7; 7 bases agree with TRBD2. This CDR3 contains 15 residues. V shed 2 bases, J shed 2 bases, and the junction held 6 bases outside the gene matches. Germline CDR1 and CDR2: MNHNS and SASEGT. CDR3 amino acids: CASSETGGRTYEQYF. The CDR3 region has the DNA TGTGCCAGCAGTGAAACGGGGGGAAGGACCTACGAGCAGTACTTC.

The V and J genes are TRBV5-8 and TRBJ1-3; D not certain. CDR1 is SGHTS, CDR2 YDEGEE, per germline. The CDR3 covers 15 residues. Deletions cut 4 bases from V and 2 bases from J, with 13 bases between. CDR3 amino acids: CASSPRLRAGNTIYF. The CDR3 DNA follows: TGTGCCAGCAGCCCAAGACTCCGGGCTGGAAACACCATATATTTT.

The gene calls are TRBV5-1 and TRBJ1-1; TRBD1 matches 7 bases. CDR1 and CDR2 (germline): SGHRS, YFSETQ. The CDR3 loop spans 15 amino acids. V trimming: 4 bases; J trimming: 4 bases; junction bases outside the gene matches: 10. The CDR3 spells CASSLIQGSGTEAFF. The DNA for the CDR3 is TGCGCCAGCAGCCTTATACAGGGGAGTGGCACTGAAGCTTTCTTT.

V and J are TRBV2 and TRBJ1-4; D remains ambiguous. Deletions cut 7 bases from V and 0 bases from J, with 12 bases between. CDR1 SNHLY and CDR2 FYNNEI come from the germline V gene. CDR3 length: 15 amino acids. In nucleotides, the CDR3 is TGTGCCAGCACGCGTCTGCGGACAACTAATGAAAAACTGTTTTTT. Translated: CASTRLRTTNEKLFF.

J is TRBJ2-7 and V is TRBV5-8; 10 bases agree with TRBD2. The CDR3 consists of 15 residues. Germline CDR1 is SGHTS and CDR2 is YDEGEE. The V segment lost 2 bases and the J segment 5 bases; nucleotides outside the gene matches: 7. The CDR3, as DNA: TGTGCCAGCAGCTTAAGAACTCTAGCGGGAGACGAGCAGTACTTC. It codes for CASSLRTLAGDEQYF. The full variable domain, completed using reference TRBV5-8 and TRBJ2-7, is EAGVTQSPTHLIKTRGQQATLRCSPISGHTSVYWYQQALGLGLQFLLWYDEGEERNRGNFPPRFSGRQFPNYSSELNVNALELEDSALYLCASSLRTLAGDEQYFGPGTRLTVT.

The chain links TRBV5-1 to TRBJ2-3; 10 nucleotides line up with TRBD2. The V gene's germline CDR1 is SGHRS and CDR2 YFSETQ. Trimming removed 5 bases from V and 5 bases from J; junction bases left unmatched: 11. There are 16 residues in the CDR3. CDR3 in amino acids: CASSDSSGRAGDTQYF. CDR3 bases: TGCGCCAGCAGTGACTCTAGCGGGAGAGCCGGAGATACGCAGTATTTT.

Here the CDR3 DNA reads TGTGCCAGCTCACTCTCAACGACAGGGCTTAATGAAAAACTGTTTTTT. Amino acids: CASSLSTTGLNEKLFF. This chain joins TRBV18 and TRBJ1-4; 7 bases agree with TRBD1. This CDR3 has 16 residues. The germline gives CDR1 KGHSH, CDR2 LQKENI. Unmatched junction bases numbered 9, after V lost 4 bases and J lost 4 bases.

This chain uses TRBV5-1 with TRBJ2-3, with TRBD2 matching over 7 bases. V dropped 1 base and J dropped 2; count of bases not matched to a gene: 7. Looked up from germline, CDR1 is SGHRS and CDR2 is YFSETQ. This CDR3 contains 16 residues. This CDR3 is CASSLPRREVTDTQYF. In DNA, the CDR3 is TGCGCCAGCAGCTTGCCGAGACGGGAGGTCACAGATACGCAGTATTTT.

The J gene is TRBJ2-5, the V gene TRBV6-2 or TRBV6-3, with 10 bases that match TRBD2. J lost 4 bases, V lost 5 bases, and 7 bases had no gene match. CDR1 is MNHEY, CDR2 SVGEGT, per germline. This CDR3 is 15 amino acids long. Here the CDR3 reads CASSPLAGGRETQYF. The CDR3 nucleotides read TGTGCCAGCAGTCCCTTAGCGGGAGGTCGAGAGACCCAGTACTTC.